Shown below are 30 T cell receptor beta chains from a single sample sequenced in a study of CD8+ T cells in alopecia areata. Extracted RNA was reverse transcribed into cDNA, the sequencing template. The protocol was immunoSEQ multiplex PCR, while the TCRdb copy is restricted to in-frame clones and leaves out a portion. The sample consists of about 270,000 clones, 60% of them appearing once. Treatment here: oral pan-JAK inhibitor, 5-10 mg twice daily. Sequencing used CD4+ T cells sorted from blood, obtained at week 52, from a patient treated with tofacitinib. The receptors stem from a human donor with alopecia areata.

The rearrangement joins TRBV6-6 to TRBJ2-7; perhaps TRBD1 as D (6 bases). The germline CDR1 and CDR2 sequences are MNHNY and SVGAGI (reference sequence). V was pared by 5 bases and J by 2 bases, with 10 bases between. The CDR3 covers 13 residues. The CDR3 nucleotides read TGTGCCAGCAGTCCTACAGGGCCCTACGAGCAGTACTTC. Translation: CASSPTGPYEQYF.

J is TRBJ2-5 and V is TRBV14; D remains ambiguous. From germline, CDR1 is SGHDN and CDR2 FVKESK. CDR3 length equals 15 residues. V lost 0 bases to trimming and J lost 1 base, with 9 bases between them. CDR3 nucleotides: TGTGCCAGCAGCCAAGATATGATCCCCCAAGAGACCCAGTACTTC. This gives the protein CASSQDMIPQETQYF.

This chain connects TRBV2 to TRBJ1-2; the D is unclear. This CDR3 contains 12 residues. The germline CDR1 and CDR2 sequences are SNHLY and FYNNEI. V lost 2 bases and J lost 8, with 9 bases in between. The CDR3 sequence is CASSEYGSGYTF. The CDR3 region has the DNA TGTGCCAGCAGTGAATACGGATCAGGCTACACCTTC.

The chain joins TRBV29-1 to TRBJ1-1; D possibly corresponds to TRBD1 (6 bases). The CDR3 extends over 13 amino acids. From germline, CDR1 is SQVTM and CDR2 ANQGSEA. Trimming pared 6 bases from V and 5 bases from J, leaving 16 bases between. The CDR3 DNA reads TGCAGCGTCTTGGGTTTGGGGGCAACTGAAGCTTTCTTT. Its translation is CSVLGLGATEAFF.

The gene calls are TRBV4-1 and TRBJ2-7; perhaps TRBD2 as D (5 bases). This CDR3 has 16 amino acids. CDR1 and CDR2 from the germline V gene are MGHRA and YSYEKL. Trimming stripped 0 bases from V and 2 bases from J, with 14 bases between. This CDR3 is CASSQEAASRAYEQYF. The CDR3 nucleotides are TGCGCCAGCAGCCAAGAGGCGGCTAGCAGAGCCTACGAGCAGTACTTC.

The chain uses TRBV2 and TRBJ2-7; the D gene is possibly TRBD2 (5 bases). Germline CDR1 SNHLY, CDR2 FYNNEI. Trimming stripped 1 base from V and 4 bases from J, with 14 bases between. The CDR3 sequence is 15 residues long. CDR3: CASSEEGVRRYEQYF. The CDR3 DNA sequence: TGTGCCAGCAGTGAAGAAGGAGTCAGGAGGTACGAGCAGTACTTC.

The CDR3 DNA reads TGCGCCAGCAGCAGGTGGGACAGCCTCAATTCACCCCTCCACTTT. Translated: CASSRWDSLNSPLHF. The chain recombines TRBV5-1 with TRBJ1-6; TRBD1 aligns across 7 bases. CDR1 is SGHRS and CDR2 is YFSETQ in the germline V gene. Germline trimming cut 4 bases from V and 7 bases from J; bases unmatched to any gene: 8. The CDR3 spans 15 residues.

The chain recombines TRBV5-1 with TRBJ1-1, with D hard to call. CDR3 length: 13 amino acids. With 5 bases removed from V and 1 base from J, the gap between germline ends came to 9 bases. Germline V CDR1 and CDR2: SGHRS, YFSETQ. The CDR3 DNA reads TGCGCCAGCAGGACGGTTGGGAACACTGAAGCTTTCTTT. Amino acid sequence: CASRTVGNTEAFF.

The chain employs TRBV6-1 and TRBJ2-1, with D possibly matching TRBD2 (5 bases). The CDR3 extends over 15 amino acids. Trimming pared 7 bases from V and 1 base from J, leaving 14 bases between. Germline loops: CDR1 MNHNS, CDR2 SASEGT. CDR3 sequence reads: CASTGRSGSYNEQFF. CDR3 bases: TGTGCCAGCACGGGTAGGAGCGGTTCCTACAATGAGCAGTTCTTC.

CDR3 DNA sequence: TGTGCCAGCAGTGAACTAGCGGGCGGGGAGACCCAGTACTTC. Its protein product is CASSELAGGETQYF. The rearrangement uses TRBV25-1 and TRBJ2-5, with TRBD2 matching 8 bases. The CDR3 is 14 amino acids. The germline V gene has CDR1 MGHDK and CDR2 SYGVNS. V trimming: 2 bases; J trimming: 5 bases; junction bases outside the gene matches: 4.

This chain uses TRBV6-6 with TRBJ1-1, with D hard to call. Germline loops: CDR1 MNHNY, CDR2 SVGAGI (reference sequence). V lost 4 bases to trimming and J lost 3 bases, with 3 bases between them. This CDR3 has 11 amino acids. CDR3 DNA sequence: TGTGCCAGCAGTTCGGACACTGAAGCTTTCTTT. It specifies CASSSDTEAFF.

This clone has more than one count but fewer than ten. The chain links TRBV10-3 to TRBJ2-5, with TRBD1 matching 9 bases. Germline-derived CDR1 and CDR2 are ENHRY and SYGVKD. The CDR3 is made up of 14 amino acids. The V gene end was trimmed by 4 bases and the J gene end by 5 bases; junction bases not matched to a gene: 5. The CDR3 loop is CAISGGQGRETQYF. Here the CDR3 DNA reads TGTGCCATCAGTGGCGGACAGGGGCGGGAGACCCAGTACTTC.

The rearrangement joins TRBV6-5 to TRBJ1-2; 8 bases match TRBD1. The V and J ends lost 0 bases and 1 base, in that order; junction bases with no gene match: 4. CDR1 is MNHEY, CDR2 SVGAGI, per germline. This CDR3 region has 16 residues. The CDR3 spells CASSYSQGAINYGYTF. The CDR3 bases are TGTGCCAGCAGTTACTCCCAGGGGGCCATTAACTATGGCTACACCTTC.

The genes are TRBV30 and TRBJ1-5; D may be TRBD1 (5 bases). This CDR3 contains 13 residues. Trimming shortened V by 5 bases and J by 4 bases, and 12 bases separated the two germline ends. Germline CDR1 GTSNPN, CDR2 SVGIG (reference sequence). The CDR3 DNA is TGTGCCTGGGGGACCGCTTGGAATCAGCCCCAGCATTTT. It encodes CAWGTAWNQPQHF.

The CDR3 sequence is CASSPLGLSYEQYF. As DNA, the CDR3 is TGTGCCAGCTCACCTCTCGGTCTCTCCTACGAGCAGTACTTC. This chain links TRBV18 with TRBJ2-7; no clear D. The length of the CDR3 is 14 residues. Germline-derived CDR1 and CDR2 are KGHSH and LQKENI. Trimming shortened V by 3 bases and J by 0 bases, and 9 bases separated the two germline ends.

This chain joins TRBV18 and TRBJ1-2; D is unclear. V shed 0 bases and J shed 2 bases, with 7 bases lying between them. Per the germline V gene, CDR1 is KGHSH and CDR2 is LQKENI. This CDR3 contains 14 residues. The CDR3: CASSPPSRNYGYTF. The CDR3 DNA sequence: TGTGCCAGCTCACCACCGAGCCGAAACTATGGCTACACCTTC.

The chain is built from TRBV15 and TRBJ2-1; 8 nucleotides agree with TRBD1. V dropped 0 bases and J dropped 7; count of bases not matched to a gene: 20. The CDR3 extends over 20 amino acids. From germline, CDR1 is LNHNV and CDR2 YYDKDF (reference sequence). CDR3 in DNA: TGTGCCACCAGCAGAGATACCGCTAGGGGACGGACAGGGTTGCTTAATGAGCAGTTCTTC. Amino acids: CATSRDTARGRTGLLNEQFF.

The chain employs TRBV14 and TRBJ1-2; maybe TRBD1 (5 bases). The CDR3 spans 13 residues. Germline CDR1 and CDR2: SGHDN and FVKESK. V was clipped by 5 bases and J by 7 bases, with 14 bases between them. The CDR3 DNA sequence: TGTGCCAGCAGCGCTGGGGGGAAGGTTGGCTACACCTTC. This gives the protein CASSAGGKVGYTF.

The chain couples TRBV19 to TRBJ1-2; D may be TRBD1 (6 bases). The V end was cut by 3 bases, the J end by 4 bases, with 12 bases between. The germline gives CDR1 LNHDA, CDR2 SQIVND (reference sequence). CDR3 size: 14 residues. The CDR3 spells CASSIRTDLYGYTF. As DNA, the CDR3 is TGTGCCAGTAGTATTCGGACAGACCTCTATGGCTACACCTTC.

This chain uses TRBV5-4 with TRBJ2-3; D unclear. CDR3 length: 14 residues. The germline V gene has CDR1 SGHNT and CDR2 YYREEE (reference sequence). The V end was cut by 4 bases, the J end by 0 bases, with 9 bases between. The CDR3 nucleotides are TGTGCCAGCAGCATCAGAGTTAGCACAGATACGCAGTATTTT. It is translated as CASSIRVSTDTQYF.

This chain uses TRBV30 with TRBJ1-2; D is possibly TRBD1 (6 bases). This CDR3 region has 13 residues. Germline CDR1 is GTSNPN and CDR2 is SVGIG (reference sequence). Trimming took 7 bases from V and 0 from J, leaving 12 bases between them. The CDR3 here is CASQGGTNYGYTF. The CDR3 nucleotides read TGTGCCTCACAAGGGGGTACTAACTATGGCTACACCTTC.

The CDR3 protein is CASSVSGGNNEQFF. CDR3 in DNA: TGTGCCAGCAGCGTCAGCGGGGGGAACAATGAGCAGTTCTTC. The V call is TRBV9, the J call TRBJ2-1, with TRBD2 matching over 9 bases. The CDR3 contains 14 residues. From germline, CDR1 is SGDLS and CDR2 YYNGEE. After removal of 2 bases from V and 5 bases from J, the junction contained 2 bases not matched to a gene.

This CDR3 is CAWILGEKLFF. The CDR3 coding sequence is TGTGCCTGGATATTAGGTGAAAAACTGTTTTTT. The chain carries TRBV30 and TRBJ1-4; D is unclear. The CDR3 runs to 11 residues. CDR1 and CDR2 from the germline V gene are GTSNPN and SVGIG (reference sequence). V lost 4 bases and J 7 bases, leaving 7 bases between the germline ends.

This clone was detected only once. The chain couples TRBV6-6 to TRBJ1-6; D might be TRBD1 (5 bases). With 7 bases removed from V and 14 bases from J, the gap between germline ends came to 21 bases. Looked up from germline, CDR1 is MNHNY and CDR2 is SVGAGI (reference sequence). This CDR3 region has 14 residues. The CDR3 bases are TGTGCCAGCATCGGCCCGGGGGACCCCCGATCCCTCCACTTT. Protein product: CASIGPGDPRSLHF.

This chain joins TRBV30 and TRBJ1-1; weak D call: TRBD1 (5 bases). Germline values: CDR1 GTSNPN, CDR2 SVGIG (reference sequence). This CDR3 has 14 amino acids. Trimming stripped 3 bases from V and 1 base from J, with 12 bases between. The CDR3 sequence is CAWRPGYWNTEAFF. Here the CDR3 DNA reads TGTGCCTGGAGACCAGGGTATTGGAACACTGAAGCTTTCTTT.

The gene calls are TRBV30 and TRBJ1-6, with D possibly being TRBD1 (6 bases). The CDR3 length is 13 residues. From germline, CDR1 is GTSNPN and CDR2 SVGIG (reference sequence). Between the trimmed V and J ends, which lost 7 bases and 10 bases, there was a span of 17 bases. CDR3 residues: CAYSQGINSPLHF. The CDR3 DNA sequence: TGTGCCTATTCGCAGGGGATTAACTCACCCCTCCACTTT.

The chain links TRBV7-9 to TRBJ2-7; D is unclear. V lost 5 bases and J lost 9, with 17 bases in between. Per the germline V gene, CDR1 is SEHNR and CDR2 is FQNEAQ (reference sequence). The CDR3 runs 13 residues. The CDR3 DNA sequence: TGTGCCAGCAGCAGGGAATCGGATGTTGGGCAGTACTTC. Protein product: CASSRESDVGQYF. Full variable domain (rest looked up from reference TRBV7-9 and TRBJ2-7): DTGVSQNPRHKITKRGQNVTFRCDPISEHNRLYWYRQTLGQGPEFLTYFQNEAQLEKSRLLSDRFSAERPKGSFSTLEIQRTEQGDSAMYLCASSRESDVGQYFGPGTRLTVT.

The CDR3 DNA reads TGCAGCGCACAGGGTGGGGGTGAAAAACTGTTTTTT. Translated, it gives CSAQGGGEKLFF. The chain links TRBV29-1 to TRBJ1-4, with D maybe TRBD1 (6 bases). This CDR3 comprises 12 residues. Trimming shortened V by 7 bases and J by 7 bases, and 13 bases separated the two germline ends. Germline values: CDR1 SQVTM, CDR2 ANQGSEA. Drawing the rest from reference TRBV29-1 and TRBJ1-4, the complete variable domain is SAVISQKPSRDICQRGTSLTIQCQVDSQVTMMFWYRQQPGQSLTLIATANQGSEATYESGFVIDKFPISRPNLTFSTLTVSNMSPEDSSIYLCSAQGGGEKLFFGSGTQLSVL.

The rearrangement uses TRBV6-1 and TRBJ1-2; D may be TRBD1 (5 bases). The CDR3 contains 15 residues. The germline V and J ends were trimmed by 2 bases and 4 bases, with 14 bases remaining between them. CDR1 is MNHNS and CDR2 is SASEGT in the germline V gene. The DNA of the CDR3 is TGTGCCAGCAGTGAACGCCCGTATGGGACCTATGGCTACACCTTC. It specifies CASSERPYGTYGYTF.

This clone occurred a few times. The V and J genes are TRBV29-1 and TRBJ1-4, with D hard to call. V lost 7 bases and J lost 7, with 7 bases in between. CDR1 is SQVTM and CDR2 is ANQGSEA in the germline V gene. The CDR3 has 10 amino acids. CDR3 sequence: CSAGSEKLFF. DNA of the CDR3: TGCAGCGCCGGATCTGAAAAACTGTTTTTT.